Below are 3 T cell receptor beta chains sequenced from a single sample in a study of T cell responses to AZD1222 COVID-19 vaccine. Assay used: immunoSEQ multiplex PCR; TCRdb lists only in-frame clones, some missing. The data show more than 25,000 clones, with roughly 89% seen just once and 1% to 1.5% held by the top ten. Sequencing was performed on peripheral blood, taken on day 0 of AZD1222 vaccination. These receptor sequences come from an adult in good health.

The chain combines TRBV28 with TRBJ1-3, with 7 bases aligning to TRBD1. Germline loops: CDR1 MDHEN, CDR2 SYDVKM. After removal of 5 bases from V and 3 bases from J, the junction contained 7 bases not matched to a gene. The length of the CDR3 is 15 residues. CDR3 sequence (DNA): TGTGCCAGCAGTCCGATCAGGGGGAATGGAAACACCATATATTTT. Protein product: CASSPIRGNGNTIYF.

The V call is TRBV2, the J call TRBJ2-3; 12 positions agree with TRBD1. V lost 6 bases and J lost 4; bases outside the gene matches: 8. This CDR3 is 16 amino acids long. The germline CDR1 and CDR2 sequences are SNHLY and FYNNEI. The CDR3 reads CASSAPGQGASDTQYF. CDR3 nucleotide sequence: TGTGCCAGCAGCGCTCCGGGACAGGGGGCATCAGATACGCAGTATTTT.

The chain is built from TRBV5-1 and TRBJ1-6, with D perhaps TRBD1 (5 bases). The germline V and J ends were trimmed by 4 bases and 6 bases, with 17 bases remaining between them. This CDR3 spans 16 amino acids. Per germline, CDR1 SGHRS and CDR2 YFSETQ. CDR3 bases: TGCGCCAGCAGCCCCTTGGGGGAGCCGTTTAATTCACCCCTCCACTTT. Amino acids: CASSPLGEPFNSPLHF. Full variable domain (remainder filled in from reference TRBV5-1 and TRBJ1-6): KAGVTQTPRYLIKTRGQQVTLSCSPISGHRSVSWYQQTPGQGLQFLFEYFSETQRNKGNFPGRFSGRQFSNSRSEMNVSTLELGDSALYLCASSPLGEPFNSPLHFGNGTRLTVT.